This T cell receptor (beta chain) was captured in a study of blood T cell repertoires in COVID-19. About the study: Samples taken during acute and convalescent COVID-19 were collected in the United States, Italy and Spain. The cDNA or gDNA used as material had been derived from T cells, B-cell-depleted T cells, or PBMCs.

Sequencing used immunoSEQ multiplex PCR; TCRdb keeps in-frame clones, though not all of them. Among around 300,000 clones listed, approximately 83% were seen once. Germline-derived CDR1 and CDR2 are SGHRS and YFSETQ. This CDR3 is built from 15 residues. The V end lost 0 bases, the J end lost 3 bases, and 10 bases lay between the germline ends. This clone was detected once. The sequence came from a woman in her 70s with acute or convalescent COVID-19. The sequencing sample was made of peripheral blood. The chain uses TRBV5-1 and TRBJ1-5, with a possible D match to TRBD1 (5 bases). CDR3 amino acids: CASSLEGSNNQPQHF. CDR3 nucleotide sequence: TGCGCCAGCAGCTTGGAGGGGTCTAACAATCAGCCCCAGCATTTT.